The clone carrying this T cell receptor beta chain was counted at least ten times. The target antigen is unknown. The record originates from a study of type 1 regulatory T cells. Germline V CDR1 and CDR2: MNHEY, SVGEGT. The CDR3 consists of 16 residues. Trimming pared 4 bases from V and 6 bases from J, leaving 19 bases between. TCRdb independently ran MiXCR on the reads; one entry per CDR3 protein. Seen here are about 42,000 distinct CDR3 sequences, less than 15% observed once, and the top ten hold about 8.2%. Sequencing used cultured non-Tr1 T cells, either the whole culture or a sorted T cell fraction (not recorded which). This receptor was taken from a human donor in good health. This chain joins TRBV6-2 or TRBV6-3 and TRBJ2-4; maybe TRBD2 (5 bases). CDR3 in DNA: TGTGCCAGCAGTTCCGCACTAGGGAGCCCTCGAAACATTCAGTACTTC. This sequence encodes CASSSALGSPRNIQYF.